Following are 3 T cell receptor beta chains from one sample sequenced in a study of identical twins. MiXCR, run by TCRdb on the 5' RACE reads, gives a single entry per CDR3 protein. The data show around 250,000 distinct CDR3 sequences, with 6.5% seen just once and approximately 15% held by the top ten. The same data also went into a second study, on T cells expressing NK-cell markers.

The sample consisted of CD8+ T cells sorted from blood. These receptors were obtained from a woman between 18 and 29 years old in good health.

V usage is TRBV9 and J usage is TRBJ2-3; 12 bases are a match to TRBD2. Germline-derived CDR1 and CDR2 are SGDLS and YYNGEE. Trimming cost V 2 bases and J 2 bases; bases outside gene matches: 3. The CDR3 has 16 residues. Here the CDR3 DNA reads TGTGCCAGCAGCGTGGGACTAGCGGGCCACACAGATACGCAGTATTTT. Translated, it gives CASSVGLAGHTDTQYF.

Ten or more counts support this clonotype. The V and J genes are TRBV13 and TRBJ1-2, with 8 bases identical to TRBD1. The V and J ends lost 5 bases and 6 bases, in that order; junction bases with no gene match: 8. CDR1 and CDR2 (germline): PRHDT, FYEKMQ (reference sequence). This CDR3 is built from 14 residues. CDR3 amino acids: CASSPRTGKDGYTF. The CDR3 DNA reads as TGTGCCAGCAGCCCGCGGACAGGGAAGGATGGCTACACCTTC.

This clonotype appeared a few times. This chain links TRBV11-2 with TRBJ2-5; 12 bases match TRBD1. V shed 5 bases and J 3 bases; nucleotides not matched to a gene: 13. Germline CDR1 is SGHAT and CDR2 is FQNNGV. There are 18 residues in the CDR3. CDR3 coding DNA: TGTGCCAGCAGCATCCCCGGGACAGGGGGCAGGTCGGAAGAGACCCAGTACTTC. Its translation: CASSIPGTGGRSEETQYF. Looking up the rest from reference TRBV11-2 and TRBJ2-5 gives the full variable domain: EAGVAQSPRYKIIEKRQSVAFWCNPISGHATLYWYQQILGQGPKLLIQFQNNGVVDDSQLPKDRFSAERLKGVDSTLKIQPAKLEDSAVYLCASSIPGTGGRSEETQYFGPGTRLLVL.